This T cell receptor (beta chain) was recorded in a study of long-term antiretroviral therapy in people with HIV. Whole-study findings and limits: Once patients were on ART, diversity went higher but still fell short of transplant donor controls. In HIV, the repertoires covered a tighter span of CDR3 lengths than in controls.

Specimens held roughly 0.95-11 million cryopreserved PBMC prior to DNA extraction. This clone was observed once. What it recognizes is unknown. This was the immunoSEQ v3.0 assay at survey level. The repertoire was sequenced with immunoSEQ multiplex PCR; TCRdb's copy has only in-frame clones and lacks some. The data hold approximately 30,000 clones, with about 86% observed a single time. The sequences come from unsorted PBMCs, collected 0.8 years after starting antiretroviral therapy. The sequence was collected from a woman in her twenties or thirties with HIV.

CDR3 sequence reads: CSVVLPLGQFF. The CDR3 region has the DNA TGCAGCGTTGTATTGCCCCTAGGGCAGTTCTTC. The rearrangement links TRBV29-1 to TRBJ2-1; D gene ambiguous. CDR1 and CDR2 (germline): SQVTM, ANQGSEA. The CDR3 length is 11 residues. Trimming stripped 4 bases from V and 12 bases from J, with 13 bases between.